Following are 20 T cell receptor beta chains from one sample sequenced in a study of regulatory T cells in long-lasting Graves disease. As for time point: newly diagnosed GD, antithyroid drugs for less than 3 months. PBMCs were the source of the RNA used for TCR sequencing. iRepertoire HTBI primers and Arm-PCR of CDR3 regions built TCR beta libraries. One entry per CDR3 protein results from TCRdb running MiXCR on the multiplex PCR reads. The profile shows a few hundred thousand distinct CDR3 sequences, about 17% of them singletons. This sample also appeared in a second study, on T cells in Graves' hyperthyroidism and ophthalmopathy.

Sequencing was performed on peripheral blood mononuclear cells (PBMCs), taken at new diagnosis, from a patient treated with antithyroid drugs. The receptors derive from a woman in her 30s with Graves disease.

The chain joins TRBV30 to TRBJ1-4; D gene uncertain. V lost 2 bases, J lost 4 bases, and 8 bases lay in between. This CDR3 contains 13 residues. Germline V gene sequence: CDR1 GTSNPN, CDR2 SVGIG (reference sequence). In DNA form, the CDR3 reads TGTGCCTGGAGTAGGCAGAGTAATGAAAAACTGTTTTTT. Translation: CAWSRQSNEKLFF.

This clonotype was seen at least ten times. J is TRBJ2-2 and V is TRBV7-8, with a tentative D call TRBD2 (6 bases). This CDR3 has 15 residues. CDR1 SGHVS and CDR2 FQNEAQ come from the germline V gene. V gave up 4 bases and J gave up 3 bases, with 12 bases separating them. CDR3 in amino acids: CASSSGLAYTGELFF. CDR3 in DNA: TGTGCCAGCAGCTCGGGACTCGCTTACACCGGGGAGCTGTTTTTT.

This clonotype was seen many times. The junction does not match germline at one end; this may be a read error. V usage is TRBV5-1 and J usage is TRBJ2-2; 10 nucleotides align to TRBD2. The germline V gene has CDR1 SGHRS and CDR2 YFSETQ. The CDR3 has 16 amino acids. CDR3 DNA sequence: TGTGCCAGCAGCTCACGACTAGCGGGTCTCACCGGGGAGCTGTTTTTT. Its protein product is CASSSRLAGLTGELFF.

This clonotype was found many times. The chain combines TRBV6-1 with TRBJ1-2; unclear D gene. Germline V gene sequence: CDR1 MNHNS, CDR2 SASEGT. V was cut by 6 bases and J by 4 bases, with 15 bases left in between. The CDR3 contains 14 residues. This chain's CDR3 is CASRDGRSFYGYTF. As DNA, the CDR3 is TGTGCCAGCAGGGACGGCAGGAGTTTCTATGGCTACACCTTC.

This clonotype came up many times. The chain couples TRBV2 to TRBJ2-7, with a weak D call TRBD2 (5 bases). The CDR3 length is 10 residues. Trimming cost V 8 bases and J 6 bases, with 8 bases left between them. The V gene's germline CDR1 is SNHLY and CDR2 FYNNEI. The CDR3 protein is CASRGGEQYF. Written as DNA, the CDR3 is TGTGCCAGCCGGGGTGGCGAGCAGTACTTC.

The V and J genes are TRBV14 and TRBJ2-1; 7 bases are shared with TRBD2. The CDR3 totals 14 residues. The V segment lost 5 bases and the J segment 1 base; nucleotides outside the gene matches: 2. Germline assignment: CDR1 SGHDN and CDR2 FVKESK. As DNA, the CDR3 is TGTGCCAGCAGCGTGGGGGGGTCCTACAATGAGCAGTTCTTC. It yields the protein CASSVGGSYNEQFF.

This clonotype has a count of ten or more. This chain uses TRBV6-5 with TRBJ2-7; 8 bases agree with TRBD1. This CDR3 spans 15 amino acids. The trim removed 4 bases at V and 2 bases at J, leaving 7 bases unmatched. Germline-derived CDR1 and CDR2 are MNHEY and SVGAGI. As DNA, the CDR3 is TGTGCCAGCAGTTTCGGGACAGGAGTAACCTACGAGCAGTACTTC. Translation gives CASSFGTGVTYEQYF.

There are a few counts of this clonotype. The gene calls are TRBV4-1 and TRBJ2-3; 9 bases fit TRBD1. The germline V gene encodes CDR1 MGHRA and CDR2 YSYEKL. Germline trimming cut 2 bases from V and 7 bases from J; bases unmatched to any gene: 7. The CDR3 runs 15 residues. The chain's CDR3 is CASSQPRTGENTQYF. The CDR3 DNA reads as TGCGCCAGCAGCCAACCCCGGACAGGGGAAAATACGCAGTATTTT.

This clonotype was counted many times. The V and J genes are TRBV18 and TRBJ2-2; D call uncertain. Germline-derived CDR1 and CDR2 are KGHSH and LQKENI. V was cut by 3 bases and J by 2 bases, with 10 bases left in between. This CDR3 is 15 amino acids long. Here the CDR3 DNA reads TGTGCCAGCTCACCGATGTCGATCAACACCGGGGAGCTGTTTTTT. Translation gives CASSPMSINTGELFF.

This clonotype turned up a few times. The gene calls are TRBV29-1 and TRBJ2-2; D is perhaps TRBD1 (6 bases). The length of the CDR3 is 14 residues. The V gene's germline CDR1 is SQVTM and CDR2 ANQGSEA. The CDR3 spells CTASGTPNTGELFF. In DNA, the CDR3 is TGCACCGCCTCCGGGACACCGAACACCGGGGAGCTGTTTTTT.

This clonotype was detected once. The junction and the germline gene differ at one end; a read error may be behind it. The chain combines TRBV5-1 with TRBJ1-2, with 10 bases fitting TRBD1. The CDR3 totals 16 residues. CDR1 and CDR2 (germline): SGHRS, YFSETQ. The CDR3 loop reads CVSSLRRDRGPGGYTF. As DNA, the CDR3 is TGCGTCAGCAGCCTACGCCGGGACAGGGGCCCGGGGGGCTACACCTTC.

This clonotype was detected many times. This rearrangement joins TRBV7-2 to TRBJ1-2; D might be TRBD1 (5 bases). The CDR3 contains 12 residues. Germline lookup yields CDR1 SGHTA and CDR2 FQGNSA. Trimming took 1 base from V and 6 from J, leaving 6 bases between them. CDR3 nucleotides: TGTGCCAGCAGCTTAGGGGGGGATGGCTACACCTTC. Translated, it gives CASSLGGDGYTF.

The genes are TRBV19 and TRBJ2-2, with D possibly being TRBD1 (5 bases). The V and J ends lost 7 bases and 1 base respectively, with 10 bases between them. The CDR3 has 14 residues. CDR1 is LNHDA, CDR2 SQIVND, per germline (reference sequence). For the CDR3, the DNA is TGTGCCAGTACCCCGACAGTGAACACCGGGGAGCTGTTTTTT. Translated: CASTPTVNTGELFF.

This clonotype appeared many times. V usage is TRBV18 and J usage is TRBJ1-3; D gene uncertain. Trimming shortened V by 3 bases and J by 4 bases, and 13 bases separated the two germline ends. Germline CDR1 reads KGHSH; CDR2 reads LQKENI. The CDR3 has 15 residues. The CDR3 DNA sequence: TGTGCCAGCTCACCCGCTGGGTCACGGGGAAACACCATATATTTT. Protein sequence: CASSPAGSRGNTIYF. Supplemented by reference TRBV18 and TRBJ1-3, the full variable domain reads NAGVMQNPRHLVRRRGQEARLRCSPMKGHSHVYWYRQLPEEGLKFMVYLQKENIIDESGMPKERFSAEFPKEGPSILRIQQVVRGDSAAYFCASSPAGSRGNTIYFGEGSWLTVV.

The V and J genes are TRBV6-1 and TRBJ2-2, with no clear D. Looked up from germline, CDR1 is MNHNS and CDR2 is SASEGT. This CDR3 contains 14 residues. V was shortened by 2 bases and J by 7 bases, with 11 bases between the two germline ends. CDR3 sequence reads: CASSEIRWGGELFF. CDR3 coding DNA: TGTGCCAGCAGTGAAATTCGTTGGGGCGGGGAGCTGTTTTTT.

About this clonotype itself: This likely came from a read error, as a far larger clone is one base away. The chain carries TRBV11-2 and TRBJ2-1, with unresolved D. The CDR3 runs to 14 residues. Germline CDR1 reads SGHAT; CDR2 reads FQNNGV. V was trimmed by 5 bases and J by 13 bases, leaving 21 bases between them. In DNA form, the CDR3 reads TGTGCCAGCAGCCGCGGCGGTACTCAAGAGACCCAGTTCTTC. Its translation is CASSRGGTQETQFF. Looking up the rest from reference TRBV11-2 and TRBJ2-1 gives the full variable domain: EAGVAQSPRYKIIEKRQSVAFWCNPISGHATLYWYQQILGQGPKLLIQFQNNGVVDDSQLPKDRFSAERLKGVDSTLKIQPAKLEDSAVYLCASSRGGTQETQFFGPGTRLTVL.

This clonotype was detected ten times or more. The chain employs TRBV7-9 and TRBJ1-6; D gene unclear. This CDR3 has 13 residues. The germline CDR1 and CDR2 sequences are SEHNR and FQNEAQ (reference sequence). Trimming took 4 bases from V and 17 from J, leaving 18 bases between them. The CDR3 nucleotides are TGTGCCAGCAGCTCCGAAGGGTCAGGCCCCTTCCACTTT. This codes for CASSSEGSGPFHF. Drawing the rest from reference TRBV7-9 and TRBJ1-6, the complete variable domain is DTGVSQNPRHKITKRGQNVTFRCDPISEHNRLYWYRQTLGQGPEFLTYFQNEAQLEKSRLLSDRFSAERPKGSFSTLEIQRTEQGDSAMYLCASSSEGSGPFHFGNGTRLTVT.

The rearrangement uses TRBV5-1 and TRBJ2-3; D is ambiguous. The V end was cut by 4 bases, the J end by 5 bases, with 8 bases between. The CDR3 loop spans 12 amino acids. Per the germline V gene, CDR1 is SGHRS and CDR2 is YFSETQ. For the CDR3, the DNA is TGCGCCAGCAGCCAGGCTGGAGATACGCAGTATTTT. Translated, it gives CASSQAGDTQYF.

Many counts were recorded for this clonotype. CDR3 nucleotide sequence: TGCAGTGCTAGTTCCCTGGGCGGGGGAGCCACAGATACGCAGTATTTT. It specifies CSASSLGGGATDTQYF. This chain links TRBV20-1 with TRBJ2-3, with 7 nucleotides matching TRBD2. Per germline, CDR1 DFQATT and CDR2 SNEGSKA (reference sequence). The CDR3 has 16 amino acids. V was clipped by 3 bases and J by 2 bases; unmatched bases: 11.

In its sample, this clonotype was seen many times. The V gene is TRBV5-1, the J gene TRBJ2-1; TRBD1 agrees at 12 bases. With V trimmed by 4 bases and J by 7 bases, 15 bases remained unmatched. This CDR3 has 18 amino acids. Germline lookup yields CDR1 SGHRS and CDR2 YFSETQ. The CDR3 spells CASSAPGTGGVLWNEQFF. The CDR3 DNA reads as TGCGCCAGCAGCGCACCCGGGACAGGGGGCGTTCTTTGGAATGAGCAGTTCTTC.